This is a list of T cell receptor beta chains from one sample in a study of tumor-infiltrating lymphocytes in primary liver carcinoma. TCRdb reprocessed the multiplex PCR reads via MiXCR and lists one record per CDR3 protein. The repertoire has just over 300,000 distinct CDR3 sequences, 50% to 75% of them found once; the top ten carry 17%. Sequences were obtained from peripheral blood. Source of these receptors: a woman aged 25-40 years with primary liver carcinoma and hepatitis B virus infection. Both conserved end residues are part of each CDR3. Fields, in order: D gene, clone size, V gene, J gene, CDR3 protein, CDR3 DNA. D genes are given only for firm matches. The listing skips clone size in some rows; elsewhere it reads once, few, many or a size class.

TRBD1,many,TRBV11-3,TRBJ1-5,CASSTTEGRAGGKDQPQHF,TGTGCCAGCAGCACCACCGAGGGGAGAGCAGGGGGGAAAGATCAGCCCCAGCATTTT
.,.,TRBV12-3/TRBV12-4,TRBJ2-4,CASNGTVAKNIQYF,TGTGCCAGCAACGGGACGGTAGCCAAAAACATTCAGTACTTC
.,.,TRBV11-2,TRBJ1-4,CANSLNVRGAGEKLFF,TGTGCCAACAGTCTAAACGTTCGGGGGGCTGGTGAGAAACTGTTTTTT
TRBD2,.,TRBV7-9,TRBJ2-7,CATINTGTSGYEQYF,TGTGCCACCATAAACACCGGGACTAGCGGTTACGAGCAGTACTTC
TRBD1,few,TRBV13,TRBJ1-1,CASSFRGAGVNTEAFF,TGTGCCAGCAGCTTCAGGGGGGCCGGGGTGAACACTGAAGCTTTCTTT
TRBD1,.,TRBV28,TRBJ2-3,CASSLPGTGSDTQYF,TGTGCCAGCAGTTTACCCGGGACAGGGTCCGATACGCAGTATTTT
.,.,TRBV29-1,TRBJ2-1,CSVGAVKLPSYNEQFF,TGCAGCGTTGGGGCTGTTAAGCTACCCTCTTACAATGAGCAGTTCTTC
.,.,TRBV6-2/TRBV6-3,TRBJ2-1,CASSLQGPLSYNEQFF,TGTGCCAGCAGCCTACAGGGACCCCTTAGCTACAATGAGCAGTTCTTC
.,.,TRBV5-5,TRBJ1-2,CASSFDWAGYTF,TGTGCCAGCAGCTTTGACTGGGCTGGCTACACCTTC
.,.,TRBV6-2/TRBV6-3,TRBJ2-1,CASSSSTADSYNEQFF,TGTGCCAGCAGTTCTAGTACAGCGGATTCCTACAATGAGCAGTTCTTC
.,.,TRBV6-2/TRBV6-3,TRBJ1-4,CANSTPTGLNEKLFF,TGTGCCAACAGTACCCCGACGGGACTTAATGAAAAACTGTTTTTT
TRBD2,.,TRBV11-3,TRBJ2-3,CVSSRGPAGGERDTQYF,TGTGTCAGCAGCCGAGGTCCGGCGGGAGGGGAAAGGGATACGCAGTATTTT
TRBD1,.,TRBV6-2/TRBV6-3,TRBJ2-7,CASTQDRVLYEQYF,TGTGCCAGCACCCAGGACAGGGTGCTCTACGAGCAGTACTTC
.,.,TRBV11-1,TRBJ1-1,CASSLAENEAFF,TGTGCCAGCAGCTTAGCCGAGAATGAAGCCTTCTTT
.,.,TRBV7-8,TRBJ2-1,CGSSLRKDNEQFF,TGTGGCAGCAGCCTCCGAAAAGACAATGAGCAGTTCTTC
.,.,TRBV7-9,TRBJ2-4,CASSSTTGSTYIQYF,TGTGCCAGCAGCTCCACAACAGGGAGCACGTACATTCAGTACTTC
.,few,TRBV12-3/TRBV12-4,TRBJ2-3,CASTTLSTDTQYF,TGTGCCAGCACCACACTTTCAACAGATACGCAGTATTTT
TRBD2,.,TRBV24-1,TRBJ2-5,CATSGGTSGRVQEIQYF,TGTGCCACCAGTGGAGGGACTAGCGGGAGAGTGCAAGAGATCCAGTACTTC
.,once,TRBV13,TRBJ2-7,CVSRERGWNEQYF,TGTGTCAGCAGGGAACGGGGATGGAACGAGCAGTACTTC
.,many,TRBV11-2,TRBJ1-1,CASSLATPGEWDTEAFF,TGTGCCAGCAGCTTAGCAACCCCAGGGGAGTGGGACACTGAAGCTTTCTTT
.,once,TRBV12-3/TRBV12-4,TRBJ2-3,CASSQTSGLGTGTQYF,TGTGCCAGCAGCCAGACTAGTGGTTTGGGCACTGGTACGCAGTATTTT
.,.,TRBV28,TRBJ2-7,CASSSPVWGYEQYF,TGTGCCAGCAGTTCCCCCGTATGGGGCTACGAGCAGTACTTC
.,many,TRBV4-1,TRBJ1-1,CASSQEGRGNTEAFF,TGCGCCAGCAGCCAAGAGGGCAGGGGTAACACTGAAGCTTTCTTT
.,many,TRBV5-6,TRBJ2-2,CASSFSPTGELFF,TGTGCCAGCAGCTTTAGCCCTACCGGGGAGCTGTTTTTT
TRBD2,few,TRBV6-6,TRBJ2-1,CASGPKLAGVLNEQFF,TGTGCCAGCGGTCCCAAACTAGCGGGAGTTTTAAATGAGCAGTTCTTC
.,.,TRBV6-5,TRBJ1-1,CASSYKKGTGRTEAFF,TGTGCCAGCAGTTATAAGAAGGGGACGGGTCGCACTGAAGCTTTCTTT
.,few,TRBV30,TRBJ2-1,CAWSRGVPPEFF,TGTGCCTGGAGTAGGGGGGTTCCGCCAGAGTTCTTC
.,few,TRBV6-1,TRBJ1-2,CASSERTGGAYGYTF,TGTGCCAGCAGTGAAAGGACCGGGGGGGCCTATGGCTACACCTTC